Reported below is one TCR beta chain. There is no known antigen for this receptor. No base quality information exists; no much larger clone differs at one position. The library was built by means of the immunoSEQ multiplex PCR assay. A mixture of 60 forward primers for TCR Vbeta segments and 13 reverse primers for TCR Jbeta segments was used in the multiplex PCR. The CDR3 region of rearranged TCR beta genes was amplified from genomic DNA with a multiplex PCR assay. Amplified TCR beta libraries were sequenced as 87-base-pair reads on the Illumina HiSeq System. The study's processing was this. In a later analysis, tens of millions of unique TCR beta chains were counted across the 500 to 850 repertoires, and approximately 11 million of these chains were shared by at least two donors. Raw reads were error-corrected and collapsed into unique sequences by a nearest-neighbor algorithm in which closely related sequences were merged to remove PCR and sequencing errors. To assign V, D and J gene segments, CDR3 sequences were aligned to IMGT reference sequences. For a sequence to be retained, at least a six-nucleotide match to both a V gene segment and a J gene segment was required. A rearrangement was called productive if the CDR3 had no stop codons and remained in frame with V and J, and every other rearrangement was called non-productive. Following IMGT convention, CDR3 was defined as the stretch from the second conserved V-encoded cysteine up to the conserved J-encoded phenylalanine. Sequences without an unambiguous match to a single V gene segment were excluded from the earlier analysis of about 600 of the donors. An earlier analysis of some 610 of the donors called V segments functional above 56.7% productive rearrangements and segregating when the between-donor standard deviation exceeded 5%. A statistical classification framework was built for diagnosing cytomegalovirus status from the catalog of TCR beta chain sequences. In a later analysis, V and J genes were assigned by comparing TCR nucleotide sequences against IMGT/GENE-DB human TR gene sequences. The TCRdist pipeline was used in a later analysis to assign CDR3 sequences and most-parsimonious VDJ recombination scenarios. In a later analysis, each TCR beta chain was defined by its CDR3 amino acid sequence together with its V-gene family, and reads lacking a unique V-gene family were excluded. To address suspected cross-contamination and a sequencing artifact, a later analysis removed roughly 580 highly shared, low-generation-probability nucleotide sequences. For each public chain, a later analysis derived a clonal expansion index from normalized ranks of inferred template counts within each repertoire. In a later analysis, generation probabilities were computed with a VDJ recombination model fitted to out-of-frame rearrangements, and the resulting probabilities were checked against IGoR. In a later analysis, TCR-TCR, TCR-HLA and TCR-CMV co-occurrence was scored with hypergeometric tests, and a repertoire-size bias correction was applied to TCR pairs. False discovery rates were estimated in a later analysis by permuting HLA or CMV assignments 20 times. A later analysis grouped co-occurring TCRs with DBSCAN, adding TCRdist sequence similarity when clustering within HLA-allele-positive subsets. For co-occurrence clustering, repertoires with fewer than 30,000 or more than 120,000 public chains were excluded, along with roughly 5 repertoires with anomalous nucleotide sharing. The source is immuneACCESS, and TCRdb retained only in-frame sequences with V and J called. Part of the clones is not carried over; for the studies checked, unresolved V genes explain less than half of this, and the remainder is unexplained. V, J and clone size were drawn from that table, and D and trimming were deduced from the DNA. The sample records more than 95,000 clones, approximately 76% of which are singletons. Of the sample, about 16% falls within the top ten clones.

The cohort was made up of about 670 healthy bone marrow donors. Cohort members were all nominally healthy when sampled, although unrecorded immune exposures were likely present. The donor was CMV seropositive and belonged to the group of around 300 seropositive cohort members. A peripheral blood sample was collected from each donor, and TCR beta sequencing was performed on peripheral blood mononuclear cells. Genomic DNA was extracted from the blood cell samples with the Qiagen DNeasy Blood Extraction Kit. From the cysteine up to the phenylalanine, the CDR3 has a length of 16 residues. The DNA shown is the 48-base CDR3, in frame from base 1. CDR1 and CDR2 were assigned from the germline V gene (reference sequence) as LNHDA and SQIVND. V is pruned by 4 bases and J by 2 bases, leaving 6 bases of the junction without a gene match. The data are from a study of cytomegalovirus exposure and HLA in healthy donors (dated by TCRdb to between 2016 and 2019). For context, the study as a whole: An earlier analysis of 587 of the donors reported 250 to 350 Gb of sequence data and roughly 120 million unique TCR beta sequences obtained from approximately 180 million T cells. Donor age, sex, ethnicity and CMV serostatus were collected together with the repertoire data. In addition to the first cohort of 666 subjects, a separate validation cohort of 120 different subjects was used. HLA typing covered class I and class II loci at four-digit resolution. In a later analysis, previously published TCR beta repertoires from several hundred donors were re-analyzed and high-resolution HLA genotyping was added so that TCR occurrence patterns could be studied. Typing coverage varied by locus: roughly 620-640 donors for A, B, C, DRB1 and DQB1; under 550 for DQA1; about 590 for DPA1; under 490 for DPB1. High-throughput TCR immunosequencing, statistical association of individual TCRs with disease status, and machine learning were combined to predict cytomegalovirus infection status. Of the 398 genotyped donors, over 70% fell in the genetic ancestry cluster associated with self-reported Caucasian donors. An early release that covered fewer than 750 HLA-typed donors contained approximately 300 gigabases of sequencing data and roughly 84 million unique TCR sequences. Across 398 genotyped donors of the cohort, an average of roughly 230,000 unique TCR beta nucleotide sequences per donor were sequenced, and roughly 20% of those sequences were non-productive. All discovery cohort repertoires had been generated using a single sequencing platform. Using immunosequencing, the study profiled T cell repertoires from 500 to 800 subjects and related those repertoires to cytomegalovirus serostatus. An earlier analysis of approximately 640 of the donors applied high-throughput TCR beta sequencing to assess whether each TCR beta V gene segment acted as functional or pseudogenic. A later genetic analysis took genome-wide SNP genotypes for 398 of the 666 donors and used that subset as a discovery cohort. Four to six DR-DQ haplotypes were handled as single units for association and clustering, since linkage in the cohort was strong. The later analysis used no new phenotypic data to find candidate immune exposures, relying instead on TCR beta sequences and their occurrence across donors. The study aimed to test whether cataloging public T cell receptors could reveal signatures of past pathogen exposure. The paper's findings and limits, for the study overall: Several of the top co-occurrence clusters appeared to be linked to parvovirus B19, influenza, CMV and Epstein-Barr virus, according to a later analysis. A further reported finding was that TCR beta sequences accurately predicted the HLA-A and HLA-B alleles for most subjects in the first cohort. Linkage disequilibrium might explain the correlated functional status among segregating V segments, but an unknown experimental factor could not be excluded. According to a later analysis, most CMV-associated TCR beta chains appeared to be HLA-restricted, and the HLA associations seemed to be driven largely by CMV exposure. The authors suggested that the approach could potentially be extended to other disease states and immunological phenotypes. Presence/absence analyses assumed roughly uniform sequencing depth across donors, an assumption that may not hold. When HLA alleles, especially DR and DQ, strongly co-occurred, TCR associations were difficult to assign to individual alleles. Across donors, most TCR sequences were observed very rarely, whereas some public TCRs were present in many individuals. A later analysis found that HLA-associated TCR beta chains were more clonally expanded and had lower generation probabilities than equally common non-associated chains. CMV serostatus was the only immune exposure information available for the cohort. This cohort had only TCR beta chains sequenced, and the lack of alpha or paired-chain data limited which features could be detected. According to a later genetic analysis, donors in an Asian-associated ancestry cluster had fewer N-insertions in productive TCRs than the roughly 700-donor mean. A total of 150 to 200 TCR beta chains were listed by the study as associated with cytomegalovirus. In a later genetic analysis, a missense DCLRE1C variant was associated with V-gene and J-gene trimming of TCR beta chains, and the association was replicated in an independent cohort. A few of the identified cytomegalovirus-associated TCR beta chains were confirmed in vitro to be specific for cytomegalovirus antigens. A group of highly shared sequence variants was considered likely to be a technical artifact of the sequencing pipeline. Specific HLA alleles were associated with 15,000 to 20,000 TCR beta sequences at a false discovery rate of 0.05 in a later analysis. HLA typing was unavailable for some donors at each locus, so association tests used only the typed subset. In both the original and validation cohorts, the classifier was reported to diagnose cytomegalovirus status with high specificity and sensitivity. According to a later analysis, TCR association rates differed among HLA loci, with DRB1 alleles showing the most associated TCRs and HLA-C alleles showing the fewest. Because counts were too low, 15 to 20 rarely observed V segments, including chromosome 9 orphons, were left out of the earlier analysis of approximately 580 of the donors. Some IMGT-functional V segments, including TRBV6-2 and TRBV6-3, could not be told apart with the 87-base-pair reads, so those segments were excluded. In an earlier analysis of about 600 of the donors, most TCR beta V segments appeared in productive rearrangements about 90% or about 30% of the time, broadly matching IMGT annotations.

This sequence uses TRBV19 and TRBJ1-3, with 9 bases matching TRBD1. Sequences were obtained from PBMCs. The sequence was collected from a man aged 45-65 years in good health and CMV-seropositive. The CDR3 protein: CASSTGQGPPGNTIYF. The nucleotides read TGTGCCAGTAGTACGGGACAGGGTCCCCCTGGAAACACCATATATTTT.